This is a list of T cell receptor beta chains from one sample in a study of T cells after yellow fever vaccination. TCRdb passed the 5' RACE reads through MiXCR, listing each CDR3 protein once. The data show some 99,000 distinct CDR3 sequences, less than 6% seen once. The sequences come from CD8+ T cells sorted from PBMCs, collected 10 days after the yellow fever booster vaccination. The source is a young man who received the YFV17D yellow fever vaccine. The CDR3 runs from the conserved cysteine through the conserved F or W. A D gene is named only where the DNA matches it firmly. Clone size appears in some rows only: once, few, many, or a class for an expanded clone.

j_call | d_call | v_call | clone_size | cdr3_nt | cdr3_aa
TRBJ1-1 | - | TRBV10-3 | - | TGTGCCATCACAGGCGGGAACACTGAAGCTTTCTTT | CAITGGNTEAFF
TRBJ1-2 | - | TRBV5-4 | few | TGTGCCAGCAAAGCTTCGGGGTTGGGCTATGGCTACACCTTC | CASKASGLGYGYTF
TRBJ2-1 | - | TRBV2 | few | TGTGCCAGCAGTGAAGCCTTTAATGAGCAGTTCTTC | CASSEAFNEQFF
TRBJ1-1 | - | TRBV3-1 | - | TGTGCCAGCAGCGACGTAGTGGGCACTGAAGCTTTCTTT | CASSDVVGTEAFF
TRBJ2-5 | - | TRBV6-2/TRBV6-3 | few | TGTGCCAGCACCCAGCGAGAGACCCAGTACTTC | CASTQRETQYF
TRBJ1-1 | - | TRBV5-1 | - | TGCGCCAGCAGCATGTTAGTTGTGCAGGGAGGGAGTGAAGCTTTCTTT | CASSMLVVQGGSEAFF
TRBJ2-1 | - | TRBV4-3 | few | TGCGCCAGCAGCCAACTACCTAGCGAGGGTGAGCAGTTCTTC | CASSQLPSEGEQFF
TRBJ1-2 | - | TRBV5-1 | - | TGCGCCAGCAGCCCGAGGACGGTGAGGGACTATGGCTACACCTTC | CASSPRTVRDYGYTF
TRBJ2-5 | - | TRBV5-1 | - | TGCGCCAGCAGCTTGGGGTACCGGGGGCAAGAGACCCAGTACTTC | CASSLGYRGQETQYF
TRBJ2-5 | TRBD1 | TRBV7-8 | few | TGTGCCAGCAGCCGGACAGGGGGCGCGTGGCAAGAGACCCAGTACTTC | CASSRTGGAWQETQYF
TRBJ2-1 | - | TRBV7-6 | few | TGTGCCAGCAGCTTAGAAGTTCAACGGTCACACAATGAGCAGTTCTTC | CASSLEVQRSHNEQFF
TRBJ1-5 | - | TRBV10-2 | - | TGCGCCAGCACCGAGGGTATGGGGCCGGGGAATCAGCCCCAGCATTTT | CASTEGMGPGNQPQHF
TRBJ2-4 | - | TRBV20-1 | - | TGCAGTGCTAGATGGGGAAACATTCAGTACTTC | CSARWGNIQYF
TRBJ2-2 | - | TRBV9 | - | TGTGCCAGCAGCGTTCATGAGACCGGGGAGCTGTTTTTT | CASSVHETGELFF
TRBJ2-2 | - | TRBV7-3 | - | TGTGCCAGCAGCTTAGTCGCCCTAAGAGGCGCGAACACCGGGGAGCTGTTTTTT | CASSLVALRGANTGELFF
TRBJ2-5 | TRBD2 | TRBV27 | few | TGTGCCAGCAGTTCGACTAGCCATGAGACCCAGTACTTC | CASSSTSHETQYF
TRBJ2-1 | TRBD2 | TRBV6-2/TRBV6-3 | - | TGTGCCAGCAGTTACTCGTTAGCGGGGGGGCCGGATGAGCAGTTCTTC | CASSYSLAGGPDEQFF
TRBJ2-7 | - | TRBV7-9 | - | TGTGCCAGCAGCTCCCACCTGGGACCTGGGGAGCAGTACTTC | CASSSHLGPGEQYF
TRBJ1-4 | - | TRBV6-5 | - | TGTGCCAGCAGCAGACAGCTTAATGAAAAACTGTTTTTT | CASSRQLNEKLFF
TRBJ2-3 | - | TRBV6-6 | - | TGTGCCAGCAGTTACTCTCCTAGCACAGATACGCAGTATTTT | CASSYSPSTDTQYF
TRBJ2-3 | TRBD2 | TRBV7-6 | many | TGTGCCAGCGCTTGGGCTAGCGGGGGGGTCACAGATACGCAGTATTTT | CASAWASGGVTDTQYF
TRBJ2-1 | - | TRBV15 | few | TGTGCCACCGGGATAGGCTCCTACAATGAGCAGTTCTTC | CATGIGSYNEQFF
TRBJ2-5 | - | TRBV14 | - | TGTGCCAGCAGAGGGGTCCGGGAAGAGACCCAGTACTTC | CASRGVREETQYF
TRBJ2-1 | - | TRBV20-1 | few | TGCAGTGCTGGGGGTGGGGTTTCAGATGAGCAGTTCTTC | CSAGGGVSDEQFF
TRBJ2-1 | TRBD1 | TRBV7-9 | many | TGTGCCAGCAGCTTACGCGCGGCCGGGACAGGGGGGAACGAGCAGTTCTTC | CASSLRAAGTGGNEQFF
TRBJ2-7 | - | TRBV7-3 | - | TGTGCCAGCAGCTTAAGTGGGGGGGCCTGGTACGAGCAGTACTTC | CASSLSGGAWYEQYF
TRBJ2-3 | - | TRBV6-5 | few | TGTGCCAGCAGTTATATCCGGGCCACAGATACGCAGTATTTT | CASSYIRATDTQYF
TRBJ1-2 | - | TRBV7-9 | - | TGTGCCAGCAGCTTAGTGGGCCTCTATGGCTACACCTTC | CASSLVGLYGYTF
TRBJ2-1 | TRBD2 | TRBV6-4 | few | TGTGCCAGCAGCGAACTAGCGGGCGGATACAATGAGCAGTTCTTC | CASSELAGGYNEQFF
TRBJ1-1 | TRBD1 | TRBV12-3/TRBV12-4 | - | TGTGCCAGCAGCCGTACAGGGGGGAACACTGAAGCTTTCTTT | CASSRTGGNTEAFF
TRBJ1-1 | TRBD1 | TRBV4-3 | few | TGCGCCAGCAGCCAAGATGGGACAGTAGTGAACACTGAAGCTTTCTTT | CASSQDGTVVNTEAFF
TRBJ2-5 | TRBD2 | TRBV7-8 | - | TGTGCCAGCAGCTCCACTAGCGGGGGGATTGGGTTAGGGGAGACCCAGTACTTC | CASSSTSGGIGLGETQYF
TRBJ1-6 | - | TRBV3-1 | - | TGTGCCAGCACCATCCTCGGGGGGCTCTCACCCCTCCACTTT | CASTILGGLSPLHF
TRBJ2-3 | TRBD2 | TRBV7-9 | few | TGTGCCAGCAGCCCTCACCGGGTAGCGGGGGACACAGATACGCAGTATTTT | CASSPHRVAGDTDTQYF
TRBJ2-1 | - | TRBV11-2 | many | TGTGCCAGCAGCTTAGATGCCTTGCTAGCCCGGAGCCATGAGCAGTTCTTC | CASSLDALLARSHEQFF
TRBJ2-1 | TRBD2 | TRBV19 | - | TGTGCCAGTAGTATAGTCGGGGGGGCGTGGGATGAGCAGTTCTTC | CASSIVGGAWDEQFF
TRBJ2-3 | TRBD2 | TRBV7-3 | few | TGTGCCAGCAGTATAGGACTAGCGGGGGGGATTAACCCAGATACGCAGTATTTT | CASSIGLAGGINPDTQYF
TRBJ2-7 | - | TRBV9 | few | TGTGCCAGCACGCCTAGTGCCGCGAGCTCCTACGAGCAGTACTTC | CASTPSAASSYEQYF
TRBJ2-2 | - | TRBV27 | many | TGTGCCAGCAGTTGGGGCGGGGAGCTGTTTTTT | CASSWGGELFF
TRBJ2-2 | - | TRBV7-9 | few | TGTGCCAGCAGCTTAACAGGTGTACCCACCGGGGAGCTGTTTTTT | CASSLTGVPTGELFF
TRBJ1-1 | - | TRBV5-1 | - | TGCGCCAGCAGCCCTGGACAGAACAACACTGAAGCTTTCTTT | CASSPGQNNTEAFF
TRBJ2-3 | - | TRBV7-9 | - | TGTGCCAGCAGCTTACGGGACAGCACAGATACGCAGTATTTT | CASSLRDSTDTQYF
TRBJ2-3 | - | TRBV4-1 | few | TGCGCCAGCAGCCAATTCGGGCCGGAAGATACGCAGTATTTT | CASSQFGPEDTQYF
TRBJ2-3 | - | TRBV7-6 | many | TGTGCCAGCAGCTTAGTTGGGGGCCCAAGCACAGATACGCAGTATTTT | CASSLVGGPSTDTQYF
TRBJ2-2 | TRBD2 | TRBV11-1 | few | TGTGCCAGCAGCTTTAGCGGGGGGCTCGGGGAGCTGTTTTTT | CASSFSGGLGELFF
TRBJ2-7 | - | TRBV2 | - | TGTGCCAGCAGTGAGGGCCGGTACTACGAGCAGTACTTC | CASSEGRYYEQYF
TRBJ1-5 | - | TRBV6-2/TRBV6-3 | few | TGTGCCAGCAGCAAATATAGCAATCAGCCCCAGCATTTT | CASSKYSNQPQHF
TRBJ1-5 | - | TRBV28 | - | TGTGCCAGCAGTTGGGGGGGGGGGAAGGATCAGCCCCAGCATTTT | CASSWGGGKDQPQHF
TRBJ2-3 | TRBD1 | TRBV9 | - | TGTGCCAGCAGGGCGACAGGGGTTGTAGATACGCAGTATTTT | CASRATGVVDTQYF
TRBJ2-3 | TRBD2 | TRBV7-3 | many | TGTGCCAGCAGCCGGACTAGCGGGGACACAGATACGCAGTATTTT | CASSRTSGDTDTQYF
TRBJ1-5 | - | TRBV7-9 | - | TGTGCCAGCAGCCCAGGCGAGGGGGAAAGAAGCAATCAGCCCCAGCATTTT | CASSPGEGERSNQPQHF
TRBJ1-2 | - | TRBV7-9 | few | TGTGCCAGCAGCTCCCCCCGGGCGTATGGCTACACCTTC | CASSSPRAYGYTF
TRBJ1-2 | TRBD1 | TRBV12-3/TRBV12-4 | - | TGTGCCAGCAGTTTAGCGGGGACAGGGAACGGCTACACCTTC | CASSLAGTGNGYTF
TRBJ2-2 | - | TRBV5-4 | few | TGTGCCAGCAGCCCCCAGGACAGTTACACCGGGGAGCTGTTTTTT | CASSPQDSYTGELFF